This TCR beta chain was observed in a study of spatial heterogeneity in lung cancer. Study details: More than 8.5 raw reads, on average, carried each unique TCR and UMI combination. Findings and caveats of the study: Intratumoral expanded alpha and beta TCR counts were found to track tumor mutation counts.

As for time point: sample taken at primary tumor resection. A total of approximately 77 untreated early-stage non-small cell lung cancer patients served as donors. Extraction of whole RNA from tumor, nontumor lung or frozen PBMC preceded unsorted sequencing. This clonotype was recorded many times. Antigen: not known. Each TCR cDNA molecule carried a unique molecular identifier. Each CDR3 protein gets one entry after TCRdb re-called the 5' RACE reads with MiXCR. The sample shows over 15,000 distinct CDR3 sequences, approximately 6.2% of them seen only once. The sample here was lung tumor tissue, taken at surgery. The sequence came from a male donor with early-stage non-small cell lung cancer.

The CDR3 loop is CASRYLPGPYEQYF. For the CDR3, the DNA is TGTGCCAGCAGATACCTCCCTGGCCCCTACGAGCAGTACTTC. The chain carries TRBV2 and TRBJ2-7, with D unresolved. CDR3 length: 14 amino acids. Germline assignment: CDR1 SNHLY and CDR2 FYNNEI. V gave up 6 bases and J gave up 2 bases, with 14 bases separating them.